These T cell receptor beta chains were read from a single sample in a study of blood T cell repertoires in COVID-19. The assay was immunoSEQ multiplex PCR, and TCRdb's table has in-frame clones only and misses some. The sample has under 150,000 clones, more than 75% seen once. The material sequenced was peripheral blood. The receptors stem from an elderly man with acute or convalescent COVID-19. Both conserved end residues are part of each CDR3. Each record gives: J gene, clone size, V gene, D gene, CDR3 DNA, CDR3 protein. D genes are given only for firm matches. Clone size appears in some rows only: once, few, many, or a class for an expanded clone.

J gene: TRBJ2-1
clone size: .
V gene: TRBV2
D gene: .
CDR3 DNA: TGTGCCACCCTGGAACTAGCCCTCTACAATGAGCAGTTCTTC
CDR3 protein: CATLELALYNEQFF

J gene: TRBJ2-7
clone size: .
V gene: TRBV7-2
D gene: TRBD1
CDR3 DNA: TGTGCCAGCAGCCTCGGGACAGGCCTTTCCTACGAGCAGTACTTC
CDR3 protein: CASSLGTGLSYEQYF

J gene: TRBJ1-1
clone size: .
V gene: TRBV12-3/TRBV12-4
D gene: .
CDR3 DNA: TGTGCCAGCAGTTACGCGTTTACTGAAGCTTTCTTT
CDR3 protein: CASSYAFTEAFF

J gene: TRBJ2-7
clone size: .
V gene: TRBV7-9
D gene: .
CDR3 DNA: TGTGCCAGCAGCTTAGTGGGAATCAGGGGCTACGAGCAGTACTTC
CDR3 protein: CASSLVGIRGYEQYF

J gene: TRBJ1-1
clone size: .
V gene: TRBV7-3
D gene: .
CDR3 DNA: TGTGCCAGCAGTCCTGGAGGTGGGACTGAAGCTTTCTTT
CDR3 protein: CASSPGGGTEAFF

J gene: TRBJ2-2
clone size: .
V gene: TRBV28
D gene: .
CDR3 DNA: TGTGCCAGCGTAACAGGGAACACCGGGGAGCTGTTTTTT
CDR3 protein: CASVTGNTGELFF

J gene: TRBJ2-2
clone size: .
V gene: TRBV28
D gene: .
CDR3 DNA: TGTGCCAGCACCCAGGGGGGGAACACCGGGGAGCTGTTTTTT
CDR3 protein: CASTQGGNTGELFF

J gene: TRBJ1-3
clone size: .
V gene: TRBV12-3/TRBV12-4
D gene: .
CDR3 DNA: TGTGCCAGCAGCCCGTTATACACCATATATTTT
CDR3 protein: CASSPLYTIYF

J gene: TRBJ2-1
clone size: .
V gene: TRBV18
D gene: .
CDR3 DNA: TGTGCCAGCTCACCAGGACAGAACTTGAATGAGCAGTTCTTC
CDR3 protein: CASSPGQNLNEQFF

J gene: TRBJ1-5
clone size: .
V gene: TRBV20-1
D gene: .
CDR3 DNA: TGCAGTGCTAGTGTGGACAGAGGACAGCCCCAGCATTTT
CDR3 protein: CSASVDRGQPQHF

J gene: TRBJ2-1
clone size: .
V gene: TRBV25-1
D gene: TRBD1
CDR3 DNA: TGTGCCAGCAGAGGGGCGGGACAGGGTCGGGATGAGCAGTTCTTC
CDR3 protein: CASRGAGQGRDEQFF

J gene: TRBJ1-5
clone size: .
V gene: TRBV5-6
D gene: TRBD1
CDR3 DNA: TGTGCCAGCAGCCACACAGGGGGCGGAGGTCAGCCCCAGCATTTT
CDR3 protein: CASSHTGGGGQPQHF

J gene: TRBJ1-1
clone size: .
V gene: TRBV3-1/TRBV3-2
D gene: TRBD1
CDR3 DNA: TGTGCCAGCAGCCAGAGGGACAGGGGCCTCGCTGAAGCTTTCTTT
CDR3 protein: CASSQRDRGLAEAFF

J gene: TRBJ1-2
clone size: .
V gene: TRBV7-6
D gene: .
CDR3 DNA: TGTGCCAGCAGCTCTGGATCGACAGCTCCAAACTATGGCTACACCTTC
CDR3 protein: CASSSGSTAPNYGYTF

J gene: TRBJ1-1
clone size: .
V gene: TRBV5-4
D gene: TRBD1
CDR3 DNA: TGTGCCAGCAGCCCGACAGGGAGGAACACTGAAGCTTTCTTT
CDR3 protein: CASSPTGRNTEAFF

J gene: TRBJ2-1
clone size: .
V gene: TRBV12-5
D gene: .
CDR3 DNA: TGTGCTAGTGGTCCCGGGGGTAAACACAATGAGCAGTTCTTC
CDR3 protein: CASGPGGKHNEQFF

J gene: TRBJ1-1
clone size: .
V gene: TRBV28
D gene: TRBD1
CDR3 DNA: TGTGCCAGCAGTCCGGCGACAGGGGGAAACACTGAAGCTTTCTTT
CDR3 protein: CASSPATGGNTEAFF

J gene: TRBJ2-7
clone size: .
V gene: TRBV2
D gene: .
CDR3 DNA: TGTGCCAGCAGTAGTGACAGTCACGAGCAGTACTTC
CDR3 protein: CASSSDSHEQYF

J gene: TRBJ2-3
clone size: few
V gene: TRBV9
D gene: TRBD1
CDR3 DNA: TGTGCCAGCAGCGTAGTTGCAGGGGGCAGGGATACGCAGTATTTT
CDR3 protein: CASSVVAGGRDTQYF

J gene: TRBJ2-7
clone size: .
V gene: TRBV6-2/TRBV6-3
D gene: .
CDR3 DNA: TGTGCCAGCAGTTACAGCTCGGTAGAGCAGTACTTC
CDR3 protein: CASSYSSVEQYF

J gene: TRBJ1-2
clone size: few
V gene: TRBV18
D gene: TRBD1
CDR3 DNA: TGTGCCAGCTCACCAGGTCCCGGGACAGGGGGCAGCTATGGCTACACCTTC
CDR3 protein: CASSPGPGTGGSYGYTF

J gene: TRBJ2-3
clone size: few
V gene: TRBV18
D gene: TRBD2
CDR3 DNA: TGTGCCAGCTCTCCGGGAGGGGGGCCAGATACGCAGTATTTT
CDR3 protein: CASSPGGGPDTQYF

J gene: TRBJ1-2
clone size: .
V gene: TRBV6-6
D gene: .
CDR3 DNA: TGTGCCAGCGTCAGGGAAGGGAGCTACACCTTC
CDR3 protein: CASVREGSYTF

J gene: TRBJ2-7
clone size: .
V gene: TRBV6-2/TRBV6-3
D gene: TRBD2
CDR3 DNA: TGTGCCAGCAGCCGGACTAGCGGGGGGGCCTTCGCCTACGAGCAGTACTTC
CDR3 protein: CASSRTSGGAFAYEQYF

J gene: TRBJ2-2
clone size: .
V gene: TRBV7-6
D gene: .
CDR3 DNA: TGTGCCAGCAGCTTAGCAGGGGTCGCCGGGGAGCTGTTTTTT
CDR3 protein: CASSLAGVAGELFF

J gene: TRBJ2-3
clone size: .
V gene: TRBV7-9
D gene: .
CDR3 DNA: TGTGCCAGCGTTTTCAGTGGCACAGATACGCAGTATTTT
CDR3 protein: CASVFSGTDTQYF

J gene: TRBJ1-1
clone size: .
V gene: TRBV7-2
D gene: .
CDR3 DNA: TGTGCCAGCAGCTTAGCTCGGGGAGTAGCTTTCTTT
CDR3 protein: CASSLARGVAFF

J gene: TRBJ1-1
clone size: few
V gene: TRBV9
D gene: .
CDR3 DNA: TGTGCCAGCAGCGTAGGTGGAGGGACGGACACTGAAGCTTTCTTT
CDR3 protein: CASSVGGGTDTEAFF